This is a list of T cell receptor beta chains from one sample in a study of T cells in Graves' hyperthyroidism and ophthalmopathy. One entry per CDR3 protein results from TCRdb running MiXCR on the multiplex PCR reads. The profile covers nearly 600,000 distinct CDR3 sequences, with approximately 15% appearing a single time and 4.5% to 6% taken by the ten largest. What was sequenced was blood. The receptors come from a woman in her 30s with Graves' hyperthyroidism that later progressed to Graves' ophthalmopathy. Both conserved end residues are part of each CDR3. The D gene is left open where the match is weak. The listing skips clone size in some rows; elsewhere it reads once, few, many or a size class.

clone_size,v_call,d_call,j_call,cdr3_nt,cdr3_aa
many,TRBV7-9,NA,TRBJ2-2,TGTGCCAGCAGCTTAGCGCTGGACAGCGCCGCGAACACCGGGGAGCTGTTTTTT,CASSLALDSAANTGELFF
many,TRBV30,NA,TRBJ1-1,TGTGCCTGGAGCCTACAGGGAGACACTGAAGCTTTCTTT,CAWSLQGDTEAFF
many,TRBV19,NA,TRBJ1-2,TGTGCCAGTAGTGAGCCCCAGGGGCTAGGCTACACCTTC,CASSEPQGLGYTF
NA,TRBV19,TRBD1,TRBJ2-1,TGTGCCAGTCGGGACAGGGGAAGCAATGAGCAGTTCTTC,CASRDRGSNEQFF
many,TRBV27,TRBD1,TRBJ1-6,TGTGCCAGCAGTTCCCCTTCAGACCGGGACAGGCTTAAGGCCCTCCACTTT,CASSSPSDRDRLKALHF
few,TRBV6-1,TRBD2,TRBJ2-7,TGTGCCAGCGAGGTAGCGGGAGGGTTCGAGCAGTACTTC,CASEVAGGFEQYF
NA,TRBV5-1,TRBD2,TRBJ2-1,TGCGCCAGCAGCTTGGCCGGGGCGGGAGGAAACGATGAGCAGTTCTTC,CASSLAGAGGNDEQFF
many,TRBV27,TRBD1,TRBJ2-3,TGTGCCAGCAGTTTGACAGGGTCAGATACGCAGTATTTT,CASSLTGSDTQYF
many,TRBV7-9,NA,TRBJ2-1,TGTGCCAGCAGCTCAGGTCCTAATGAGCAGTTCTTC,CASSSGPNEQFF
many,TRBV24-1,NA,TRBJ2-5,TGTGCCACCAGTGATTCCCAGACGGGAGAGACCCAGTACTTC,CATSDSQTGETQYF
many,TRBV27,TRBD1,TRBJ1-5,TGTGCCAGCAGCGTGACAGGGGGGAGCAATCAGCCCCAGCATTTT,CASSVTGGSNQPQHF
few,TRBV7-2,NA,TRBJ2-7,TGTGCCAGCAGCTTAGGGTTTTCAGGGCTGAGCTCCTACGAGCAGTACTTC,CASSLGFSGLSSYEQYF
few,TRBV5-1,NA,TRBJ1-1,TGCGCCAGCAGCTCCCCGATTAGCACTGAAGCTTTCTTT,CASSSPISTEAFF
few,TRBV7-2,NA,TRBJ1-4,TGTGCCAGCAGCCCCCAGCGCGAAAAACTGTTTTTT,CASSPQREKLFF